A single T cell receptor (beta chain) is shown here with its context. Its antigen is not identified. The PCR contained 60 Vbeta and 13 Jbeta primers. Assay: immunoSEQ multiplex PCR; the TCRdb copy retains only in-frame clones and omits some. The sample shows about 200,000 clones, approximately 80% of them seen only once. The record originates from a study of cytomegalovirus exposure and HLA in healthy donors. At the level of the study: Across some 400 genotyped donors, 81% landed in the Caucasian-associated ancestry cluster.

Regarding the study as a whole: Being productive about 87% or about 30% of the time was typical of most TCR beta V segments in an earlier analysis. The study designated 150 or so TCR beta chains cytomegalovirus-associated.

The CDR3 runs 14 residues. Losses at the gene ends were 2 bases for V and 3 bases for J; bases not matched to a gene: 3. Germline CDR1 is SGHTA and CDR2 is FQGNSA. Source material: PBMCs. The TCR was taken from a boy aged 2 to 10 in good health and CMV-seronegative. V and J are TRBV7-2 and TRBJ1-1; 7 bases line up with TRBD1. The CDR3 DNA is TGTGCCAGCAGCTTACAGGGGACAGACACTGAAGCTTTCTTT. Amino acids: CASSLQGTDTEAFF.